Each of the 5 T cell receptor beta chains below was sequenced from the same sample in a study of T cells in Graves' hyperthyroidism and ophthalmopathy. Amplified TCR beta CDR3 regions came from RNA transcripts. Carried out on the TCR CDR3, a first-round RT-PCR used the HTBI primer set. TCRdb reprocessed the multiplex PCR reads via MiXCR and lists one record per CDR3 protein. The data hold a few hundred thousand distinct CDR3 sequences, with approximately 15% observed a single time. Material: blood. The receptor set was obtained from a woman in her thirties with Graves' hyperthyroidism.

This clonotype was observed many times. The chain links TRBV7-9 to TRBJ2-7; possible D gene TRBD1, 6 bases. The germline V and J ends were trimmed by 1 base and 5 bases, with 6 bases remaining between them. Germline CDR1 reads SEHNR; CDR2 reads FQNEAQ (reference sequence). This CDR3 region has 12 residues. In DNA, the CDR3 is TGTGCCAGCAGCTTAGGGGACAACGAGCAGTACTTC. This translates into CASSLGDNEQYF.

The chain uses TRBV30 and TRBJ2-1, with 9 bases aligning to TRBD1. Unmatched junction bases numbered 4, after V lost 3 bases and J lost 7 bases. Looked up from germline, CDR1 is GTSNPN and CDR2 is SVGIG (reference sequence). This CDR3 is 13 amino acids long. The CDR3 DNA sequence: TGTGCCTGGAGAGGGACAGGGCGAAATGAGCAGTTCTTC. Its translation: CAWRGTGRNEQFF.

This clonotype was detected only once. Since no conserved phenylalanine or tryptophan closes the CDR3, a read error is the likely cause. The CDR3 DNA reads as TGTGCCAGCAGCTTAAGGGGGGGCTCCTACGAGCAGTACTCC. This encodes CASSLRGGSYEQYS. The V call is TRBV7-2, the J call TRBJ2-7, with D tentatively TRBD2 (7 bases). Trimming cost V 2 bases and J 0 bases, with 8 bases left between them. CDR3 length: 14 amino acids. The V gene's germline CDR1 is SGHTA and CDR2 FQGNSA.

This clonotype was recorded a few times. The genes are TRBV5-6 and TRBJ1-3; weak D call: TRBD1 (5 bases). Trimming left V 2 bases short and J 3 bases short, with 12 bases between. CDR1 and CDR2 from the germline V gene are SGHDT and YYEEEE. There are 15 residues in the CDR3. The DNA for the CDR3 is TGTGCCAGCAGCTTTTTGAAGGGGATTGGAAACACCATATATTTT. Protein sequence: CASSFLKGIGNTIYF.

This clonotype has more than one count but fewer than ten. The chain recombines TRBV20-1 with TRBJ2-2, with D unresolved. CDR1 is DFQATT, CDR2 SNEGSKA, per germline (reference sequence). V lost 5 bases to trimming and J lost 6 bases, with 16 bases between them. This CDR3 comprises 14 residues. The CDR3 DNA reads TGCAGTGCTCCAATTACATCTAGATCCGGGGAGCTGTTTTTT. It is translated as CSAPITSRSGELFF.